What follows are 3 T cell receptor beta chains derived from one specimen sequenced in a study of shared clonotypes between healthy human individuals. Positive CCR7 selection of CD45RO-negative cells yielded the naive CD8 cells, and terminally differentiated effector memory CD45RA+ cells were excluded. Repertoires were generated with immunoSEQ multiplex PCR, while TCRdb's copy carries only in-frame clones and drops some. The sample records more than 2 million clones, about 95% being singletons. Sequences were obtained from naive CD8+ T cells sorted from blood. Receptor source: a man younger than 35 in good health.

The chain recombines TRBV9 with TRBJ2-2; no firm D call. Trimming stripped 4 bases from V and 0 bases from J, with 16 bases between. The CDR3 covers 17 residues. Germline V CDR1 and CDR2: SGDLS, YYNGEE. The CDR3 DNA sequence: TGTGCCAGCAGCCCCGACGGATCCCCCGCGAACACCGGGGAGCTGTTTTTT. It specifies CASSPDGSPANTGELFF. Variable domain in full (rest from reference TRBV9 and TRBJ2-2): DSGVTQTPKHLITATGQRVTLRCSPRSGDLSVYWYQQSLDQGLQFLIQYYNGEERAKGNILERFSAQQFPDLHSELNLSSLELGDSALYFCASSPDGSPANTGELFFGEGSRLTVL.

V and J are TRBV13 and TRBJ2-5; TRBD2 is a possible D gene (5 bases). CDR1 and CDR2 from the germline V gene are PRHDT and FYEKMQ (reference sequence). V lost 5 bases and J 3 bases, leaving 10 bases between the germline ends. The CDR3 is made up of 13 amino acids. DNA of the CDR3: TGTGCCAGCAGCGTCGGACTGAAAGAGACCCAGTACTTC. It translates to CASSVGLKETQYF.

This clone was detected only once. Other nucleotide sequences from this sample produce the same CDR3. The genes are TRBV6-1 and TRBJ1-2, with 9 positions matching TRBD1. Germline V gene data show CDR1 as MNHNS and CDR2 as SASEGT. Trimming removed 3 bases from V and 3 bases from J; junction bases left unmatched: 2. The CDR3 has 14 amino acids. The CDR3 bases are TGTGCCAGCAGTGACACAGGGGGCGACTATGGCTACACCTTC. Its translation is CASSDTGGDYGYTF.